This T cell receptor beta chain appears in the sequencing data of a study of human T cells and chemical hapten exposure. V lost 2 bases and J lost 1; bases outside the gene matches: 4. Germline V gene data show CDR1 as SQVTM and CDR2 as ANQGSEA. This CDR3 has 14 amino acids. Noted time point: patch test 3, about 24 weeks after DPC sensitization. Noted treatment: therapeutic diphenylcyclopropenone sensitization with weekly scalp DPC. The donor pool consisted of alopecia patients aged 18 to 70 years, considered suitable for DPC. MiXCR, run by TCRdb on the RACE reads, gives a single entry per CDR3 protein. The table has 210,000 or so distinct CDR3 sequences, 24% seen once.

V and J are TRBV29-1 and TRBJ2-7, with 8 bases identical to TRBD2. The TCR comes from a woman between 40 and 50 years old with alopecia areata. Some clones in this sample may be carry-over from other donors' samples. The sequences come from whole blood, collected in connection with sensitization to the hapten diphenylcyclopropenone (DPC). CDR3 sequence: CSVESLAGSYEQYF. CDR3 in DNA: TGCAGCGTTGAAAGCCTAGCGGGTTCCTACGAGCAGTACTTC.